These T cell receptor beta chains were read from a single sample in a study of shared clonotypes between healthy human individuals. Clones were read by immunoSEQ multiplex PCR, and TCRdb kept only the in-frame ones, dropping some. The sample consists of roughly 1 million clones, 78% of them appearing once. Sequenced: memory CD4+ T cells from PBMCs. The receptors were gathered from a man between 18 and 35 years old in good health. Some clones in this sample may be carry-over from other donors' samples. The CDR3 runs from the conserved cysteine through the conserved F or W. Fields, in order: clone size, V gene, J gene, D gene, CDR3 DNA, CDR3 protein. D genes are given only for firm matches. Only part of the rows carry a size: once, few, many, or a class if the clone is expanded.

size: -; V: TRBV7-3; J: TRBJ1-3; D: TRBD1; DNA: TGTGCCAGCAGCTTTCCCCGGGACAGGGAAATAGGAAACACCATATATTTT; CDR3: CASSFPRDREIGNTIYF
size: -; V: TRBV10-2; J: TRBJ1-1; D: -; DNA: TGCGCCAGCAGTGAGGGAATTCCGGGGGGGATGAACACTGAAGCTTTCTTT; CDR3: CASSEGIPGGMNTEAFF
size: -; V: TRBV15; J: TRBJ2-3; D: TRBD1; DNA: TGTGCCACCAGCAGGGAATACAGGGGTAAAATCGCAGATACGCAGTATTTT; CDR3: CATSREYRGKIADTQYF
size: -; V: TRBV7-9; J: TRBJ2-1; D: TRBD2; DNA: TGTGCCAGCAGCCCCCGACTAGCGGGATCCAATGAGCAGTTCTTC; CDR3: CASSPRLAGSNEQFF
size: -; V: TRBV28; J: TRBJ1-2; D: -; DNA: TGTGCCAGCAGTTTCGGGGGGACCTATGGCTACACCTTC; CDR3: CASSFGGTYGYTF
size: -; V: TRBV5-1; J: TRBJ2-1; D: -; DNA: TGCGCCAGCAGCTTGTCCCCCCCCTACAATGAGCAGTTCTTC; CDR3: CASSLSPPYNEQFF
size: many; V: TRBV7-9; J: TRBJ2-6; D: TRBD1; DNA: TGTGCCAGCAGCATCACGACAGGGCTGAGCTCTGGGGCCAACGTCCTGACTTTC; CDR3: CASSITTGLSSGANVLTF
size: -; V: TRBV5-6; J: TRBJ2-7; D: -; DNA: TGTGCCAGCAGCTTGCCCTCTGTTACCGAGCAGTACTTC; CDR3: CASSLPSVTEQYF
size: -; V: TRBV28; J: TRBJ1-3; D: -; DNA: TGTGCCAGCAGTTTGCCAGGGAAATCTTACACCATATATTTT; CDR3: CASSLPGKSYTIYF
size: -; V: TRBV15; J: TRBJ2-7; D: -; DNA: TGTGCCACCAGCAGGGACACCGCCTACGAGCAGTACTTC; CDR3: CATSRDTAYEQYF
size: -; V: TRBV5-1; J: TRBJ2-7; D: TRBD2; DNA: TGCGCCAGCAGCCTTAGCGGGAGGAATCTTTACGAGCAGTACTTC; CDR3: CASSLSGRNLYEQYF
size: -; V: TRBV27; J: TRBJ1-2; D: -; DNA: TGTGCCAGCAGTTTATCAAGGGGTTCTAGGTTTAACTATGGCTACACCTTC; CDR3: CASSLSRGSRFNYGYTF
size: -; V: TRBV5-6; J: TRBJ1-6; D: -; DNA: TGTGCCAGCACCTACGGGCAGGGCGGATCACCCCTCCACTTT; CDR3: CASTYGQGGSPLHF
size: -; V: TRBV28; J: TRBJ1-2; D: -; DNA: TGTGCCAGCAGACCCGGGACTCCTGGCTACACCTTC; CDR3: CASRPGTPGYTF
size: -; V: TRBV18; J: TRBJ1-5; D: TRBD1; DNA: TGTGCCAGCTCAACCCTACAGGGGAGCAATCAGCCCCAGCATTTT; CDR3: CASSTLQGSNQPQHF
size: -; V: TRBV27; J: TRBJ2-7; D: -; DNA: TGTGCCAGCAGCCGAAACAGGGTTTCTGAGCAGTACTTC; CDR3: CASSRNRVSEQYF
size: few; V: TRBV19; J: TRBJ1-1; D: TRBD1; DNA: TGTGCCAGTAACAGGCAGGGGGGCACTGAAGCTTTCTTT; CDR3: CASNRQGGTEAFF
size: -; V: TRBV19; J: TRBJ2-7; D: TRBD2; DNA: TGTGCCAGTAGAAAGACTAGCGGAGCCGGGGAGCAGTACTTC; CDR3: CASRKTSGAGEQYF
size: -; V: TRBV7-9; J: TRBJ1-1; D: TRBD1; DNA: TGTGCCAGCGTCGCGCCGGGACAGATCATGAACACTGAAGCTTTCTTT; CDR3: CASVAPGQIMNTEAFF
size: -; V: TRBV5-6; J: TRBJ1-3; D: -; DNA: TGTGCCAGCAGCCGAGGGGACGTCTCGAGAAACACCATATATTTT; CDR3: CASSRGDVSRNTIYF
size: -; V: TRBV30; J: TRBJ2-7; D: -; DNA: TGTGCCGGCCGGGACGGGTCCTACGAGCAGTACTTC; CDR3: CAGRDGSYEQYF
size: -; V: TRBV7-9; J: TRBJ2-3; D: TRBD2; DNA: TGTGCCAGCAGCCGCGGGACTAGCGGGATATCCGGCACAGATACGCAGTATTTT; CDR3: CASSRGTSGISGTDTQYF
size: few; V: TRBV7-2; J: TRBJ2-7; D: TRBD2; DNA: TGTGCCAGCAGTAAAGGACTAGCGGGAAGCGAGCAGTACTTC; CDR3: CASSKGLAGSEQYF
size: once; V: TRBV28; J: TRBJ2-2; D: TRBD1; DNA: TGTGCCAGCAGTTCCTACGCCGGGACAGGGTTCTCCGGGGAGCTGTTTTTT; CDR3: CASSSYAGTGFSGELFF
size: -; V: TRBV20-1; J: TRBJ2-3; D: -; DNA: TGCAGTGCCCTGGGAACAGATACGCAGTATTTT; CDR3: CSALGTDTQYF
size: -; V: TRBV4-2; J: TRBJ2-7; D: TRBD1; DNA: TGTGCCAGCAGCCAAGGGCTCACCGGGACAGGGATTTACGAGCAGTACTTC; CDR3: CASSQGLTGTGIYEQYF
size: -; V: TRBV7-3; J: TRBJ2-1; D: TRBD2; DNA: TGTGCCAGCAGCCTCAGGGGACTAGCGGGAGGCAATGAGCAGTTCTTC; CDR3: CASSLRGLAGGNEQFF
size: -; V: TRBV6-1; J: TRBJ1-1; D: -; DNA: TGTGCCAGCAGTGTGGAGCCGGCCCACACTGAAGCTTTCTTT; CDR3: CASSVEPAHTEAFF
size: -; V: TRBV29-1; J: TRBJ2-1; D: -; DNA: TGCAGCGTTGAGGGGTTGATGGGCCTTTACTCCTACAATGAGCAGTTCTTC; CDR3: CSVEGLMGLYSYNEQFF
size: -; V: TRBV28; J: TRBJ2-2; D: TRBD1; DNA: TGTGCCAGCAGTTTATCCTACAGGGGACCCACCGGGGAGCTGTTTTTT; CDR3: CASSLSYRGPTGELFF
size: -; V: TRBV28; J: TRBJ2-1; D: -; DNA: TGTGCCAGCGGGATCATCAGACCAGACGATGAGCAGTTCTTC; CDR3: CASGIIRPDDEQFF
size: -; V: TRBV5-1; J: TRBJ2-3; D: -; DNA: TGCGCCAGCAGCTTGGAGGGGCAAGATACGCAGTATTTT; CDR3: CASSLEGQDTQYF
size: -; V: TRBV29-1; J: TRBJ1-1; D: -; DNA: TGCAGCGCACAAAAGGGAGGGACTGAAGCTTTCTTT; CDR3: CSAQKGGTEAFF
size: -; V: TRBV7-2; J: TRBJ2-1; D: -; DNA: TGTGCCAGCAGCCCCCGGGGGCGGGATGAGCAGTTCTTC; CDR3: CASSPRGRDEQFF
size: -; V: TRBV9; J: TRBJ2-7; D: -; DNA: TGTGCCAGCAGCCCCCGTGGGGGGCCCTACGAGCAGTACTTC; CDR3: CASSPRGGPYEQYF